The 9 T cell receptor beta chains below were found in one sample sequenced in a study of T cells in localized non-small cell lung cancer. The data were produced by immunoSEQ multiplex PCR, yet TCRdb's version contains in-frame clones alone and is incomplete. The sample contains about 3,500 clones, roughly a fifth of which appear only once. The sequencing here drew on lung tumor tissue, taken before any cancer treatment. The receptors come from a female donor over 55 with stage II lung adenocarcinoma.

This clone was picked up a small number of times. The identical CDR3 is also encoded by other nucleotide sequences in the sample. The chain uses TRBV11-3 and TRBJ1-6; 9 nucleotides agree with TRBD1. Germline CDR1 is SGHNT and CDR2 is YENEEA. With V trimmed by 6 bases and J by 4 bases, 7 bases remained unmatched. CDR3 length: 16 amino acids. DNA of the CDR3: TGTGCCAGCAGTTTGGGACAGGGATTTTATAATTCACCCCTCCACTTT. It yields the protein CASSLGQGFYNSPLHF.

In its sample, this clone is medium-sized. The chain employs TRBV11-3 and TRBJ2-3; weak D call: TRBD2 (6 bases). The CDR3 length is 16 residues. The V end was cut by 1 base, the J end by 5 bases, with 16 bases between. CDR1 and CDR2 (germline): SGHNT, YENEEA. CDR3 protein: CASSLGSGDPGDTQYF. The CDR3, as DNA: TGTGCCAGCAGCTTAGGATCGGGAGATCCGGGAGATACGCAGTATTTT.

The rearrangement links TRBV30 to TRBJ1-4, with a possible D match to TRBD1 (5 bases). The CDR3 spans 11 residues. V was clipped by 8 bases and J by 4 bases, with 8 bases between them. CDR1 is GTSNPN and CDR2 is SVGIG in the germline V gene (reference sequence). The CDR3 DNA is TGTGCCGGGGGAGATAATGAAAAACTGTTTTTT. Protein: CAGGDNEKLFF.

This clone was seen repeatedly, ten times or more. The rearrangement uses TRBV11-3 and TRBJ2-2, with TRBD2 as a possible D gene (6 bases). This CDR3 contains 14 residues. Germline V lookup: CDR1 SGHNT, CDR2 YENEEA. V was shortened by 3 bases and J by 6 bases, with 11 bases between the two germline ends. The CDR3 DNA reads TGTGCCAGCAGCTTCCGGGAGAGGGCCGGGGAGCTGTTTTTT. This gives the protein CASSFRERAGELFF.

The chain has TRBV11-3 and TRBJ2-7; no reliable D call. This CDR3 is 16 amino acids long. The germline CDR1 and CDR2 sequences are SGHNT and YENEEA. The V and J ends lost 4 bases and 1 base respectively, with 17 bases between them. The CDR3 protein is CASSSLTTTRSYEQYF. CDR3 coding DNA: TGTGCCAGCAGCTCACTAACGACCACCCGTTCCTACGAGCAGTACTTC. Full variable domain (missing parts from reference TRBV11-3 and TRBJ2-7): EAGVVQSPRYKIIEKKQPVAFWCNPISGHNTLYWYLQNLGQGPELLIRYENEEAVDDSQLPKDRFSAERLKGVDSTLKIQPAELGDSAVYLCASSSLTTTRSYEQYFGPGTRLTVT.

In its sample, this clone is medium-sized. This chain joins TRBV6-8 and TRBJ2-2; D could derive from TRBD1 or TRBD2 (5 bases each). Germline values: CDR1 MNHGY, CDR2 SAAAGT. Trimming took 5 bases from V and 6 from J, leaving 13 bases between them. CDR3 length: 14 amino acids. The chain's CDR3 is CASSDVGDAGELFF. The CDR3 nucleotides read TGTGCCAGCAGTGATGTGGGGGACGCCGGGGAGCTGTTTTTT.

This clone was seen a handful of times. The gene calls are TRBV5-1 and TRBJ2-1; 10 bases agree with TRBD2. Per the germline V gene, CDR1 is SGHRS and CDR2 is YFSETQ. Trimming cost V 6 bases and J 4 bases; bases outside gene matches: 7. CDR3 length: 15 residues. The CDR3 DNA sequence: TGCGCCAGCACCTCCGGGACTAGCGATTACAATGAGCAGTTCTTC. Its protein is CASTSGTSDYNEQFF. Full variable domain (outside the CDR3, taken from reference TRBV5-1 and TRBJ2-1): KAGVTQTPRYLIKTRGQQVTLSCSPISGHRSVSWYQQTPGQGLQFLFEYFSETQRNKGNFPGRFSGRQFSNSRSEMNVSTLELGDSALYLCASTSGTSDYNEQFFGPGTRLTVL.

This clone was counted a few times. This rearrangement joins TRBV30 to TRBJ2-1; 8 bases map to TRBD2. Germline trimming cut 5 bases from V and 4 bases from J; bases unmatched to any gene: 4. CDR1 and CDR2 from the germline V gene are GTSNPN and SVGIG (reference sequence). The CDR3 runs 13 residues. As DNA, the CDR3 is TGTGCCTGGGAGCGGGAGTCGTACAATGAGCAGTTCTTC. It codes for CAWERESYNEQFF.

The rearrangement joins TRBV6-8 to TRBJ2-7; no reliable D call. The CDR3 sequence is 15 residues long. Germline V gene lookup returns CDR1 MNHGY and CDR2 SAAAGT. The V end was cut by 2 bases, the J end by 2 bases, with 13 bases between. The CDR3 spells CASSYPPAPTYEQYF. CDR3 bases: TGTGCCAGCAGTTACCCCCCAGCACCTACCTACGAGCAGTACTTC.